The next 30 T cell receptor beta chains were all read from a single sample in a study of T-cell reconstitution after alpha-beta-depleted transplantation in children. Unique molecular identifiers were incorporated during preparation of the TCRbeta library. TCRdb analysed the PCR reads with MiXCR anew, one entry per CDR3 protein. The table lists under 750,000 distinct CDR3 sequences, about 23% of them singletons. The material was PBMCs, mostly from graft donor cells, obtained 360 days after TCRalphabeta/CD19-depleted stem cell transplant. The receptors here all came from a boy under two years old who had a stem cell transplant for acute myeloid leukemia, so the T cells may come from the graft donor.

This chain joins TRBV6-1 and TRBJ1-4, with a weak D call TRBD1 (5 bases). Trimming took 6 bases from V and 4 from J, leaving 12 bases between them. Germline V gene lookup returns CDR1 MNHNS and CDR2 SASEGT. The CDR3 spans 14 residues. This CDR3 is CASRTGTDNEKLFF. The DNA for the CDR3 is TGTGCCAGCAGAACCGGGACTGATAATGAAAAACTGTTTTTT.

The chain is built from TRBV12-3 or TRBV12-4 and TRBJ2-3; tentative D call: TRBD1 (7 bases). This CDR3 spans 13 amino acids. The V and J ends lost 3 bases and 7 bases respectively, with 11 bases between them. DNA for the CDR3: TGTGCCAGCAGTTTTGGAGGGGGCAATACGCAGTATTTT. This encodes CASSFGGGNTQYF.

This clonotype has only a few counts. The chain recombines TRBV20-1 with TRBJ2-5; TRBD1 matches 8 bases. Germline V CDR1 and CDR2: DFQATT, SNEGSKA (reference sequence). V gave up 3 bases and J gave up 2 bases; unmatched junction bases: 8. This CDR3 is 15 amino acids long. The CDR3 protein is CSARDSRGLQETQYF. In nucleotides, the CDR3 is TGCAGTGCTAGGGATTCCAGGGGGCTTCAAGAGACCCAGTACTTC.

V gene TRBV27 combines with J gene TRBJ2-7; 9 nucleotides agree with TRBD2. The CDR3 spans 15 residues. The germline gives CDR1 MNHEY, CDR2 SMNVEV (reference sequence). V lost 7 bases and J lost 4; bases outside the gene matches: 11. CDR3 coding DNA: TGTGCCAGCAAATTCGCTAGCGGGGTACTGTACGAGCAGTACTTC. Its translation is CASKFASGVLYEQYF.

The chain uses TRBV7-3 and TRBJ2-1; 8 bases fit TRBD2. The CDR3 spans 16 residues. CDR1 SGHTA and CDR2 FQGTGA come from the germline V gene. J lost 0 bases, V lost 0 bases, and 1 base had no gene match. The CDR3 reads CASSLTSGASYNEQFF. CDR3 DNA: TGTGCCAGCAGCTTAACTAGCGGGGCCTCCTACAATGAGCAGTTCTTC.

Only a few counts were recorded for this clonotype. This chain connects TRBV12-3 or TRBV12-4 to TRBJ2-5; D perhaps matches TRBD1 (5 bases). Trimming took 5 bases from V and 5 from J, leaving 12 bases between them. The CDR3 has 13 amino acids. The CDR3 here is CASSQDIGETQYF. The CDR3 DNA reads TGTGCCAGCAGTCAGGACATTGGGGAGACCCAGTACTTC.

The genes are TRBV12-3 or TRBV12-4 and TRBJ2-1; D unresolved. The CDR3 loop spans 15 amino acids. With 3 bases removed from V and 4 bases from J, the gap between germline ends came to 13 bases. The CDR3: CASSFGVFRYNEQFF. In DNA form, the CDR3 reads TGTGCCAGCAGTTTTGGGGTTTTCAGGTACAATGAGCAGTTCTTC.

The table lists this clonotype with a few counts. This chain uses TRBV15 with TRBJ1-5; no reliable D call. The germline CDR1 and CDR2 sequences are LNHNV and YYDKDF (reference sequence). Trimming removed 3 bases from V and 9 bases from J, with 9 bases in between. CDR3 length equals 12 residues. CDR3 residues: CATSRDGGPQHF. Written as DNA, the CDR3 is TGTGCCACCAGCAGGGATGGCGGGCCCCAGCATTTT.

The sample holds many counts of this clonotype. The chain combines TRBV20-1 with TRBJ2-5; D is possibly TRBD1 or TRBD2 (7 bases each). Trimming took off 6 bases at V and 5 bases at J, with 19 bases between the two ends. The CDR3 contains 14 residues. CDR1 and CDR2 from the germline V gene are DFQATT and SNEGSKA (reference sequence). The CDR3 coding sequence is TGCAGTGCCGCCCCAAACAGGGGAGGGGAGACCCAGTACTTC. It translates to CSAAPNRGGETQYF.

This clonotype was seen more than once but under ten times. This chain connects TRBV20-1 to TRBJ2-7; TRBD2 matches at 10 bases. This CDR3 is built from 14 residues. Germline CDR1 DFQATT, CDR2 SNEGSKA (reference sequence). Trimming took 2 bases from V and 4 from J; bases not matched to a gene: 5. The CDR3 nucleotides are TGCAGTGCTAGAAGTCAAGCGGGGGGGTACGAGCAGTACGTC. Its translation is CSARSQAGGYEQYV.

This clonotype occurred a few times. The gene calls are TRBV29-1 and TRBJ1-2; TRBD1 might be the D (6 bases). Trimming took off 5 bases at V and 8 bases at J, with 21 bases between the two ends. The length of the CDR3 is 14 residues. Germline loops: CDR1 SQVTM, CDR2 ANQGSEA. The CDR3, as DNA: TGCAGCGTTTTTGGGGGCGAGGTCACTATCGGCTACACCTTC. Translated: CSVFGGEVTIGYTF.

The sample holds many counts of this clonotype. The chain is built from TRBV9 and TRBJ1-1, with TRBD1 matching over 9 bases. CDR1 is SGDLS and CDR2 is YYNGEE in the germline V gene. Trimming cost V 0 bases and J 4 bases; bases outside gene matches: 7. The CDR3 spans 16 residues. The CDR3 DNA reads as TGTGCCAGCAGCGTAGCCCCTTTGGACAGGGGCACTGAAGCTTTCTTT. It specifies CASSVAPLDRGTEAFF.

This chain connects TRBV7-3 to TRBJ2-3; D is unresolved. V was shortened by 5 bases and J by 1 base, with 13 bases between the two germline ends. The CDR3 consists of 15 residues. The germline V gene has CDR1 SGHTA and CDR2 FQGTGA. Here the CDR3 reads CASSPDWRRTDTQYF. The CDR3, as DNA: TGTGCCAGCAGCCCGGATTGGAGACGCACAGATACGCAGTATTTT.

The rearrangement joins TRBV12-3 or TRBV12-4 to TRBJ2-3, with D unclear. The CDR3 contains 14 residues. Between the trimmed V and J ends, which lost 1 base and 6 bases, there was a span of 11 bases. The CDR3 DNA sequence: TGTGCCAGCAGTTTAGGGGCCCCACACGATACGCAGTATTTT. Amino acids: CASSLGAPHDTQYF.

The V call is TRBV5-6, the J call TRBJ1-4, with D unclear. The germline V and J ends were trimmed by 4 bases and 7 bases, with 14 bases remaining between them. This CDR3 has 14 residues. Looked up from germline, CDR1 is SGHDT and CDR2 is YYEEEE. The CDR3 DNA sequence: TGTGCCAGCAGCCTGAACCGGGAGCTTGAAAAACTGTTTTTT. It is translated as CASSLNRELEKLFF. The variable domain in full, with the rest retrieved from reference TRBV5-6 and TRBJ1-4, is DAGVTQSPTHLIKTRGQQVTLRCSPKSGHDTVSWYQQALGQGPQFIFQYYEEEERQRGNFPDRFSGHQFPNYSSELNVNALLLGDSALYLCASSLNRELEKLFFGSGTQLSVL.

The chain recombines TRBV21-1 with TRBJ2-7; no check of the table's D call, TRBD1, against the DNA was made. TRBV21-1 is reported as a pseudogene. The CDR3 sequence is 13 residues long. In DNA, the CDR3 is TGTGCCAGCCTGAGGGGATCCTCCTACGAGCAGTACTTC. Translating it yields CASLRGSSYEQYF.

This clonotype was seen a few times. The rearrangement joins TRBV6-5 to TRBJ2-1; no clear D gene. Deletions cut 0 bases from V and 1 base from J, with 4 bases between. CDR3 length: 14 residues. Germline-derived CDR1 and CDR2 are MNHEY and SVGAGI. For the CDR3, the DNA is TGTGCCAGCAGTTACTCGCAATCCTACAATGAGCAGTTCTTC. It yields the protein CASSYSQSYNEQFF.

This clonotype was found many times. The gene calls are TRBV20-1 and TRBJ2-4; D is unclear. CDR1 and CDR2 (germline): DFQATT, SNEGSKA (reference sequence). The length of the CDR3 is 15 residues. Deletions cut 3 bases from V and 0 bases from J, with 12 bases between. The DNA for the CDR3 is TGCAGTGCTAGGCCCCGACTCTTAGCCAAAAACATTCAGTACTTC. Translating gives CSARPRLLAKNIQYF.

This clonotype was seen ten or more times. This rearrangement joins TRBV29-1 to TRBJ2-4, with D perhaps given as TRBD1 or TRBD2 (5 bases each). V shed 4 bases and J shed 11 bases, with 18 bases lying between them. CDR3 length: 13 residues. Germline CDR1 reads SQVTM; CDR2 reads ANQGSEA. The CDR3 DNA reads as TGCAGCGTTGGGTGGGGGAATACTGAGGTTCAGTACTTC. Translation gives CSVGWGNTEVQYF.

The chain uses TRBV9 and TRBJ1-2, with D possibly TRBD1 on 5 matching bases. There are 14 residues in the CDR3. Germline V CDR1 and CDR2: SGDLS, YYNGEE. V shed 4 bases and J shed 2 bases, with 12 bases lying between them. CDR3 protein: CASSPGDRNYGYTF. CDR3 DNA: TGTGCCAGCAGCCCGGGGGATCGGAACTATGGCTACACCTTC.

This clonotype appeared a few times. This chain connects TRBV27 to TRBJ2-2, with TRBD1 matching over 8 bases. There are 16 residues in the CDR3. Trimming took 5 bases from V and 3 from J; bases not matched to a gene: 8. Germline loops: CDR1 MNHEY, CDR2 SMNVEV (reference sequence). CDR3 residues: CASSADRERHTGELFF. CDR3 bases: TGTGCCAGCAGTGCGGACAGGGAGAGGCACACCGGGGAGCTGTTTTTT.

This clonotype was picked up many times. The CDR3 spells CASRRGQFNTEAFF. In DNA, the CDR3 is TGTGCCAGCAGAAGGGGACAGTTCAACACTGAAGCTTTCTTT. The chain is built from TRBV12-3 or TRBV12-4 and TRBJ1-1; 7 nucleotides align to TRBD1. The CDR3 has 14 residues. V shed 6 bases and J 2 bases; nucleotides not matched to a gene: 6.

The rearrangement joins TRBV5-4 to TRBJ1-4; 8 nucleotides align to TRBD1. The germline CDR1 and CDR2 sequences are SGHNT and YYREEE (reference sequence). The CDR3 sequence is 14 residues long. With V trimmed by 3 bases and J by 7 bases, 5 bases remained unmatched. The CDR3 coding sequence is TGTGCCAGCAGCTCGGGACAGGAAGGTGAAAAACTGTTTTTT. This translates into CASSSGQEGEKLFF.

The genes are TRBV4-2 and TRBJ2-3; no firm D call. Trimming removed 3 bases at V and 5 bases at J, with 9 bases between. The CDR3 sequence is 13 residues long. Germline-derived CDR1 and CDR2 are LGHNA and YNFKEQ. The CDR3 spells CASSQSLLDTQYF. The CDR3 DNA follows: TGTGCCAGCAGCCAGAGCTTGTTAGATACGCAGTATTTT.

The rearrangement uses TRBV28 and TRBJ2-1; D call uncertain. V was clipped by 7 bases and J by 3 bases, with 13 bases between them. In germline, CDR1 is MDHEN, CDR2 SYDVKM. CDR3 length: 14 amino acids. Here the CDR3 DNA reads TGTGCCAGCACCATGGGTTCAAGCTACAATGAGCAGTTCTTC. It specifies CASTMGSSYNEQFF.

The sample holds many counts of this clonotype. The chain carries TRBV2 and TRBJ2-4, with D possibly matching TRBD1 (5 bases). Per germline, CDR1 SNHLY and CDR2 FYNNEI. The CDR3 runs to 13 residues. Trimming left V 10 bases short and J 0 bases short, with 10 bases between. The CDR3 DNA reads as TGTGCCACCACCCAGGGAGCCAAAAACATTCAGTACTTC. Its protein is CATTQGAKNIQYF.

This clonotype was seen at least ten times. The chain joins TRBV4-3 to TRBJ2-1; perhaps TRBD2 as D (5 bases). The CDR3 is 16 amino acids. V was shortened by 1 base and J by 6 bases, with 16 bases between the two germline ends. The germline CDR1 and CDR2 sequences are LGHNA and YSLEER. The CDR3 DNA reads as TGCGCCAGCAGCCAAGGGGAACTAGTCCTGATCAATGAGCAGTTCTTC. The encoded protein is CASSQGELVLINEQFF.

This chain uses TRBV9 with TRBJ2-2, with 8 nucleotides matching TRBD1. V trimming: 0 bases; J trimming: 4 bases; junction bases outside the gene matches: 8. The CDR3 is 17 residues long. CDR1 is SGDLS and CDR2 is YYNGEE in the germline V gene. CDR3 DNA sequence: TGTGCCAGCAGCGTAGGCCTAGGGGACAGGTTCACCGGGGAGCTGTTTTTT. Encoded protein: CASSVGLGDRFTGELFF.

The table lists this clonotype with a few counts. This chain links TRBV5-1 with TRBJ2-3; D is possibly TRBD1 (5 bases). The CDR3 loop spans 15 amino acids. Trimming shortened V by 0 bases and J by 2 bases, and 10 bases separated the two germline ends. Germline values: CDR1 SGHRS, CDR2 YFSETQ. CDR3 residues: CASSLVDRLTDTQYF. The DNA of the CDR3 is TGCGCCAGCAGCTTGGTCGACAGACTCACAGATACGCAGTATTTT.

The sample holds a few counts of this clonotype. The CDR3 protein is CASSYSISQGDRGYTF. For the CDR3, the DNA is TGTGCCAGCAGTTACTCGATCTCCCAGGGAGATAGGGGCTACACCTTC. The chain combines TRBV6-5 with TRBJ1-2, with D tentatively TRBD1 (5 bases). Looked up from germline, CDR1 is MNHEY and CDR2 is SVGAGI. The CDR3 totals 16 residues. The V end lost 0 bases, the J end lost 8 bases, and 19 bases lay between the germline ends.